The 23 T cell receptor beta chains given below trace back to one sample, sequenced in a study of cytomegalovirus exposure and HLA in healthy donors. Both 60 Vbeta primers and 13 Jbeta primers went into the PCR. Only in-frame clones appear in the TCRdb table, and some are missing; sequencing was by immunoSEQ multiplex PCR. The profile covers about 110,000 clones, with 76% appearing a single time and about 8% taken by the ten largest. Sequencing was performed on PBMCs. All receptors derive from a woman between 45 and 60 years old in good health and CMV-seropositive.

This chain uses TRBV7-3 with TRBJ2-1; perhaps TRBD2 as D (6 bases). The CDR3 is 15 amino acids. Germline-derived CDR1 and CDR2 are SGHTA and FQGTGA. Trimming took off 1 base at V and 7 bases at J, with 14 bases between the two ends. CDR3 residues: CASSLMQAGANEQFF. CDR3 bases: TGTGCCAGCAGCTTAATGCAAGCGGGCGCGAATGAGCAGTTCTTC.

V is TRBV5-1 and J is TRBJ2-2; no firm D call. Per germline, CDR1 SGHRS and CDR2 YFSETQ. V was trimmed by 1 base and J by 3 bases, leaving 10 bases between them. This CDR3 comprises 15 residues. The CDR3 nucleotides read TGCGCCAGCAGCTTGTATTCTCCCGACACCGGGGAGCTGTTTTTT. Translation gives CASSLYSPDTGELFF.

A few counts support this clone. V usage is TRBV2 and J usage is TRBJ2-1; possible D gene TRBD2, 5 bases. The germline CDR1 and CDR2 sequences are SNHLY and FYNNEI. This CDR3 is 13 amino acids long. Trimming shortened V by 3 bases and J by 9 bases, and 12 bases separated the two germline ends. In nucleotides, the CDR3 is TGTGCCAGCAGTGATGAGGGTCGGGGTGAGCAGTTCTTC. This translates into CASSDEGRGEQFF. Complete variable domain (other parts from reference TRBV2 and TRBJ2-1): EPEVTQTPSHQVTQMGQEVILRCVPISNHLYFYWYRQILGQKVEFLVSFYNNEISEKSEIFDDQFSVERPDGSNFTLKIRSTKLEDSAMYFCASSDEGRGEQFFGPGTRLTVL.

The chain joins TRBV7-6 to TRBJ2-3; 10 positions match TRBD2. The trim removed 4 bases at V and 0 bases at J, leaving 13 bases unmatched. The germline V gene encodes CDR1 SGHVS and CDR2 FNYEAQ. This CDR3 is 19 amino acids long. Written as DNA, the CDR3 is TGTGCCAGCAGCTCGCGCCCCGGAGCGGGAGGGCCTAGCACAGATACGCAGTATTTT. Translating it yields CASSSRPGAGGPSTDTQYF.

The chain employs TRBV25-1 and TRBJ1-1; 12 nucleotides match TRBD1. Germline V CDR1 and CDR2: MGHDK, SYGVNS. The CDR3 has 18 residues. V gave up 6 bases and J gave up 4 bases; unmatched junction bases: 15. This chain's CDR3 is CASSPTGQGARRSTEAFF. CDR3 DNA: TGTGCCAGCAGCCCAACGGGACAGGGGGCGCGTCGGAGCACTGAAGCTTTCTTT.

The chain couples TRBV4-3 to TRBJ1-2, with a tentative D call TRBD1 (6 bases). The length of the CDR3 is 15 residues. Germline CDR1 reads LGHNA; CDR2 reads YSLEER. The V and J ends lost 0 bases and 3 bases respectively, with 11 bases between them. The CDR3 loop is CASSQELGAYYGYTF. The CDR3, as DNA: TGCGCCAGCAGCCAAGAACTGGGGGCCTACTATGGCTACACCTTC.

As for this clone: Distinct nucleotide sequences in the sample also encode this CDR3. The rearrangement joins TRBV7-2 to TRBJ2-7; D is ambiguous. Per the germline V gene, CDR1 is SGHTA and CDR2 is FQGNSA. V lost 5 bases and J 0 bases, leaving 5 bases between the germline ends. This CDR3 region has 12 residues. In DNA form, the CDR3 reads TGTGCCAGCAGCCTATCCTCCTACGAGCAGTACTTC. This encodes CASSLSSYEQYF.

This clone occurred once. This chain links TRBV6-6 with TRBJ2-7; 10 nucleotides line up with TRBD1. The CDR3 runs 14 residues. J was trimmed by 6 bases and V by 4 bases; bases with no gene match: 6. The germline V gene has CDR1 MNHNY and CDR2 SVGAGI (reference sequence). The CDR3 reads CASSFPGQGSEQYF. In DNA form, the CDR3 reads TGTGCCAGCAGTTTCCCGGGACAGGGGAGCGAGCAGTACTTC.

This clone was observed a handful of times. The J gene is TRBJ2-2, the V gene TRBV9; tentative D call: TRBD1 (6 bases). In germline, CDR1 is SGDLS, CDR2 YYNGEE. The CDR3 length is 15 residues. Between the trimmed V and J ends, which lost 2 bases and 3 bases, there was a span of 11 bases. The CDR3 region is CASSVGDTDTGELFF. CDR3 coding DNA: TGTGCCAGCAGCGTGGGGGACACGGACACCGGGGAGCTGTTTTTT.

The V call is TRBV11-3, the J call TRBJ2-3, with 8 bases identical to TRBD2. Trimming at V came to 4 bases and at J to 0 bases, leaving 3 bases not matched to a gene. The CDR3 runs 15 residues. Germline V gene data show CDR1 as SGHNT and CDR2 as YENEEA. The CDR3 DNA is TGTGCCAGCAGCTCAGCGGGGGCCAGCACAGATACGCAGTATTTT. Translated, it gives CASSSAGASTDTQYF.

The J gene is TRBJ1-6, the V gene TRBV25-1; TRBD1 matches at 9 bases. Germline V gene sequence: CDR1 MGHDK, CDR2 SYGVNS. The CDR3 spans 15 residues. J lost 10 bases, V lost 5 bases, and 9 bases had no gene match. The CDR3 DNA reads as TGTGCCAGCAGTACGGGACAGGGTTTCGGATCACCCCTCCACTTT. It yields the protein CASSTGQGFGSPLHF.

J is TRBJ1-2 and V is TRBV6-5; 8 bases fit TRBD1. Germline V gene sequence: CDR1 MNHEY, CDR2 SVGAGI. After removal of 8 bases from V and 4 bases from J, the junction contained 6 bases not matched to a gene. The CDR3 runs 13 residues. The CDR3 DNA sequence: TGTGCCAGCGCCCAGGGGGCGGTCTATGGCTACACCTTC. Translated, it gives CASAQGAVYGYTF.

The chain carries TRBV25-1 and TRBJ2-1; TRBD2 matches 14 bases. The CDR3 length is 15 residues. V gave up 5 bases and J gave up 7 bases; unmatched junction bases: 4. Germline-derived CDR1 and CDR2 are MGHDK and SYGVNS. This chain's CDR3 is CASSTRTSGRNEQFF. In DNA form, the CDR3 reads TGTGCCAGCAGTACCAGGACTAGCGGGAGGAATGAGCAGTTCTTC.

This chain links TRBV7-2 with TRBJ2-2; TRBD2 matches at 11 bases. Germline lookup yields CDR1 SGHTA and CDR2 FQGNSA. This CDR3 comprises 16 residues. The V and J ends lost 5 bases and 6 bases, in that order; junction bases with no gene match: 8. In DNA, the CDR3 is TGTGCCAGCAGCCCCGTAGCGGGGGGGGGCCCCGGGGAGCTGTTTTTT. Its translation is CASSPVAGGGPGELFF.

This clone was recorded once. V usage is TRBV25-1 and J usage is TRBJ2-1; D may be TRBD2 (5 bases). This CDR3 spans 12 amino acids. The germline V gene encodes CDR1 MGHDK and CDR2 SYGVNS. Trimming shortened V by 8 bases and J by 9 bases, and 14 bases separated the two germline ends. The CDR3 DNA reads TGTGCCAGCGCAACACTCCGGGGTGAGCAGTTCTTC. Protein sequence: CASATLRGEQFF.

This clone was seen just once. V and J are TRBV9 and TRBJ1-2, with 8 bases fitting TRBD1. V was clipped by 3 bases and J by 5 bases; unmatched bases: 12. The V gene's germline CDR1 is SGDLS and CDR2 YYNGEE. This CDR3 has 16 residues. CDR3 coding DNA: TGTGCCAGCAGCGCTGACCCTCAGGGGGCGGGGTATGGCTACACCTTC. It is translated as CASSADPQGAGYGYTF.

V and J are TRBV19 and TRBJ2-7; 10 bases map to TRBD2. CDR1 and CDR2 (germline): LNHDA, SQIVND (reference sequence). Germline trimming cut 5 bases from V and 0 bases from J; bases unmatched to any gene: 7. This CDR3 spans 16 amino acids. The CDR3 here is CASSARTSGASYEQYF. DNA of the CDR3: TGTGCCAGTAGTGCTCGGACTAGCGGAGCCTCCTACGAGCAGTACTTC. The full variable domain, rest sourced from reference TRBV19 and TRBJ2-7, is DGGITQSPKYLFRKEGQNVTLSCEQNLNHDAMYWYRQDPGQGLRLIYYSQIVNDFQKGDIAEGYSVSREKKESFPLTVTSAQKNPTAFYLCASSARTSGASYEQYFGPGTRLTVT.

The CDR3 DNA follows: TGTGCCAGCGAGGGGGCAGGGCAGCCCCAGCATTTT. This gives the protein CASEGAGQPQHF. V usage is TRBV28 and J usage is TRBJ1-5; 7 bases map to TRBD1. The CDR3 has 12 residues. V was pared by 8 bases and J by 7 bases, with 5 bases of the junction left unmatched. Germline lookup yields CDR1 MDHEN and CDR2 SYDVKM.

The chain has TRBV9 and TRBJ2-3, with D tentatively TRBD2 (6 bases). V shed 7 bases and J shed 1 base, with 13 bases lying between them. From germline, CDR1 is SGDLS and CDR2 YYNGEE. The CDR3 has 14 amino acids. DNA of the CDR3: TGTGCCAGCGGGGATGGCGGGGGCACAGATACGCAGTATTTT. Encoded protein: CASGDGGGTDTQYF. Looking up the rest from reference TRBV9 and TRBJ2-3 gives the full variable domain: DSGVTQTPKHLITATGQRVTLRCSPRSGDLSVYWYQQSLDQGLQFLIQYYNGEERAKGNILERFSAQQFPDLHSELNLSSLELGDSALYFCASGDGGGTDTQYFGPGTRLTVL.

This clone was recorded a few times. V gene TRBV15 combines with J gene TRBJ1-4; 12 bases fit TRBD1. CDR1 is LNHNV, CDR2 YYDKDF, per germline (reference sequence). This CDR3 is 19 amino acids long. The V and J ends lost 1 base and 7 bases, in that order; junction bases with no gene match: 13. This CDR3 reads CATSRGAPGQGAGSEKLFF. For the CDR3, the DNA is TGTGCCACCAGCAGAGGGGCCCCGGGACAGGGGGCAGGGAGTGAAAAACTGTTTTTT.

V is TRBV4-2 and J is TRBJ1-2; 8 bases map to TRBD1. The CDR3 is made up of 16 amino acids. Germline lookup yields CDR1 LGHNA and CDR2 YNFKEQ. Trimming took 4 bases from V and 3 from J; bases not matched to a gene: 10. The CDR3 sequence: CASSRTPLTGDYGYTF. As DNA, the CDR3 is TGTGCCAGCAGCCGCACCCCGCTGACAGGGGACTATGGCTACACCTTC.

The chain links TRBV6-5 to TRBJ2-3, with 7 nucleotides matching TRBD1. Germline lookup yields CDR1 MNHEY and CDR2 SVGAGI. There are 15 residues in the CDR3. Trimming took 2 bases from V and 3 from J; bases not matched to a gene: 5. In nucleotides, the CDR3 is TGTGCCAGCAGTTACGGGGGCAGGGGGACAGATACGCAGTATTTT. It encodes CASSYGGRGTDTQYF.

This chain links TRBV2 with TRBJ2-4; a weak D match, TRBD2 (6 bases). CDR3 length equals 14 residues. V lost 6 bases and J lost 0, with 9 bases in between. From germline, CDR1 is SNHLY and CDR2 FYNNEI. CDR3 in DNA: TGTGCCAGCAGCGCTAGCGTAGCCAAAAACATTCAGTACTTC. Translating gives CASSASVAKNIQYF.